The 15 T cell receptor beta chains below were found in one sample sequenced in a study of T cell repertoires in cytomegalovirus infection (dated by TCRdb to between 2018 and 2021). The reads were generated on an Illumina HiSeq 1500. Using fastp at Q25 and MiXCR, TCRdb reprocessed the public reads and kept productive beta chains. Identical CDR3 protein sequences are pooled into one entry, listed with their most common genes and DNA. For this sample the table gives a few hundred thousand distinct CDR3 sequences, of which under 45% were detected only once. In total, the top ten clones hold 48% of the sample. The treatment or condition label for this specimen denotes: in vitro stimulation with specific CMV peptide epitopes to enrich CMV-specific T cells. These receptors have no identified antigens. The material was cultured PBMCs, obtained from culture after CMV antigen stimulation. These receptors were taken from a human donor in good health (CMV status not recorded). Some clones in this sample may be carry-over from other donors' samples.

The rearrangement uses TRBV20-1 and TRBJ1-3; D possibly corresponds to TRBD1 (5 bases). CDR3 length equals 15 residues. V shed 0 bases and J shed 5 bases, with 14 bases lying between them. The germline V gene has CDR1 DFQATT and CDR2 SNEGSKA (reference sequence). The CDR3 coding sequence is TGCAGTGCTAGAGACAGGGATGGGAATAGAAACACCATATATTTT. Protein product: CSARDRDGNRNTIYF.

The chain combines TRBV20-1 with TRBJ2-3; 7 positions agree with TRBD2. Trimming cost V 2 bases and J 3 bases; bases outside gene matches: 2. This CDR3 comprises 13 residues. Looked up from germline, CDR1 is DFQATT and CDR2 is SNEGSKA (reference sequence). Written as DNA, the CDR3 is TGCAGTGCTAGAAAAGCGGGGACAGATACGCAGTATTTT. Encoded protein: CSARKAGTDTQYF.

The CDR3 sequence is CASGVENSPLHF. DNA for the CDR3: TGTGCCAGCGGGGTAGAGAATTCACCCCTCCACTTT. The genes are TRBV2 and TRBJ1-6; D uncertain. The CDR3 is 12 residues long. Looked up from germline, CDR1 is SNHLY and CDR2 is FYNNEI. With 8 bases removed from V and 7 bases from J, the gap between germline ends came to 9 bases.

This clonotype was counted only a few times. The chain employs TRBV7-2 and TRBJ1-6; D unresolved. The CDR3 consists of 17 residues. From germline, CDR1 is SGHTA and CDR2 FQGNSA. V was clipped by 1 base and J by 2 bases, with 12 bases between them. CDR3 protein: CASSLGQAKAYNSPLHF. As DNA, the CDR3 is TGTGCCAGCAGCTTAGGGCAGGCTAAGGCCTATAATTCACCCCTCCACTTT.

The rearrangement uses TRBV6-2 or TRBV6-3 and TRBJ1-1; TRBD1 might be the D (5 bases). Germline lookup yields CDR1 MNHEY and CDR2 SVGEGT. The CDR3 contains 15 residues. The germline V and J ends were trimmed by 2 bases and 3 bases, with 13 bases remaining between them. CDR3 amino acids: CASSYKGWGDTEAFF. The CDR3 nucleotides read TGTGCCAGCAGTTACAAGGGGTGGGGCGACACTGAAGCTTTCTTT.

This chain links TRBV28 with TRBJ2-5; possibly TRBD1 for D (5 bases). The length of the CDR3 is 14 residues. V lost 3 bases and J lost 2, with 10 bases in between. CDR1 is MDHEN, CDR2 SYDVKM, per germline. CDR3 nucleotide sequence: TGTGCCAGCAGTTTGGACAACCAACAAGAGACCCAGTACTTC. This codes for CASSLDNQQETQYF.

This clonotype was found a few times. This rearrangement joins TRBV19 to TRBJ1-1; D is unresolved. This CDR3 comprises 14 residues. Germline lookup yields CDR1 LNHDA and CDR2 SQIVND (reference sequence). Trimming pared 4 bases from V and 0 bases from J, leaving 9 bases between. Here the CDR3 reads CASSNRALNTEAFF. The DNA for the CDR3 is TGTGCCAGTAGTAACCGGGCCCTGAACACTGAAGCTTTCTTT.

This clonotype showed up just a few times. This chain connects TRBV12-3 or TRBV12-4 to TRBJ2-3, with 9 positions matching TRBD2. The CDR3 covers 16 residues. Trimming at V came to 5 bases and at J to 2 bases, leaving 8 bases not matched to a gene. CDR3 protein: CASSALLAGNTDTQYF. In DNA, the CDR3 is TGTGCCAGCAGTGCCTTGCTAGCGGGAAACACAGATACGCAGTATTTT.

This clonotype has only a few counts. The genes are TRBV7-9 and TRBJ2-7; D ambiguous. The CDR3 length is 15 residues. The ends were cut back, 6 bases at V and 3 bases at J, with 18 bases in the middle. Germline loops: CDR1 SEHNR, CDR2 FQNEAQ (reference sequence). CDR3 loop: CASSHLRDTLYEQYF. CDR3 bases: TGTGCCAGCAGTCACCTTAGAGATACCCTCTACGAGCAGTACTTC.

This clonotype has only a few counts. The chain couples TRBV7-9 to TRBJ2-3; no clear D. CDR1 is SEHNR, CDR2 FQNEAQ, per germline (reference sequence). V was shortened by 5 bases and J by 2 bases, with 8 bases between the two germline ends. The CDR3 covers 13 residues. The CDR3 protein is CASSGRATDTQYF. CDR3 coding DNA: TGTGCCAGCAGCGGACGGGCCACAGATACGCAGTATTTT.

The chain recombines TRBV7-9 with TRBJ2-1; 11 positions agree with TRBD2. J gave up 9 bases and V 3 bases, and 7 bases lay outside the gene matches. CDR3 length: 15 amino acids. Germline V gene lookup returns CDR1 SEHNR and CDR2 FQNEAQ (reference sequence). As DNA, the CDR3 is TGTGCCAGCAGCTTCGGGGTAGCGGGGGGGCCTGAGCAGTTCTTC. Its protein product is CASSFGVAGGPEQFF.

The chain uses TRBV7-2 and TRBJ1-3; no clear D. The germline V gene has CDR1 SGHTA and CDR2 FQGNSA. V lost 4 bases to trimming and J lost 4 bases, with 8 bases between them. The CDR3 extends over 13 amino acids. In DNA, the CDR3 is TGTGCCAGCAGCTCCTCGCCCGGAAACACCATATATTTT. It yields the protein CASSSSPGNTIYF.

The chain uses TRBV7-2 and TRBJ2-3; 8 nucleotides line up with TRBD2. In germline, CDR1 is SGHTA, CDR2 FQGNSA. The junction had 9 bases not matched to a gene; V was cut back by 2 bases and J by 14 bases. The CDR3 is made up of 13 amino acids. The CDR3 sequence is CASSLYQREQMYF. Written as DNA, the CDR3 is TGTGCCAGCAGCTTATATCAGCGGGAGCAAATGTATTTT.

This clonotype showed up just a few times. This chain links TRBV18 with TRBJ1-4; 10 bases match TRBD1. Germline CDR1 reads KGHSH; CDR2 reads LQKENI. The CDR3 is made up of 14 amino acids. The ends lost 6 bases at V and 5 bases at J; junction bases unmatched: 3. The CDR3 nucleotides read TGTGCCAGCTCCGGGACAGGGGTGAATGAAAAACTGTTTTTT. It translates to CASSGTGVNEKLFF.

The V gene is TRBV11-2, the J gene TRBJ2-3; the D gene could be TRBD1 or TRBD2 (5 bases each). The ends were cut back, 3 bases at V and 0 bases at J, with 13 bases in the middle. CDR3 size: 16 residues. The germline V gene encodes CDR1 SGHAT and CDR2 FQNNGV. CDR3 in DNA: TGTGCCAGCAGCTTTCCGCCCTGGGGGAGCACAGATACGCAGTATTTT. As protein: CASSFPPWGSTDTQYF.